The source of this T cell receptor (beta chain) is a study of blood T cell repertoires in COVID-19. The overall study: The samples span acute and convalescent COVID-19 from the United States, Italy and Spain. PBMCs, B-cell-depleted T cells, or T cells were the source of the cDNA or gDNA that made up the material.

Cohort assignment relied on participant-reported clinical history. Recovered status applied to Cohort 3 donors who had two consecutive negative PCRs. It also applied to those with clearance or with symptom resolution. Trimming removed 4 bases at V and 2 bases at J, with 13 bases between. CDR1 SGHNT and CDR2 YYREEE come from the germline V gene (reference sequence). This CDR3 is 14 amino acids long. This table comes from immunoSEQ multiplex PCR, and its TCRdb copy is limited to in-frame clones, with some not included. The sample holds about 470,000 clones, approximately 86% seen once. This TCR derives from a woman between 18 and 29 years old who had recovered from COVID-19. V gene TRBV5-4 combines with J gene TRBJ2-7, with D possibly matching TRBD1 (5 bases). The sample consisted of PBMCs or T cells enriched from blood (not recorded which). The CDR3 protein is CASSRADTTYEQYF. In nucleotides, the CDR3 is TGTGCCAGCAGCCGCGCGGACACCACCTACGAGCAGTACTTC.